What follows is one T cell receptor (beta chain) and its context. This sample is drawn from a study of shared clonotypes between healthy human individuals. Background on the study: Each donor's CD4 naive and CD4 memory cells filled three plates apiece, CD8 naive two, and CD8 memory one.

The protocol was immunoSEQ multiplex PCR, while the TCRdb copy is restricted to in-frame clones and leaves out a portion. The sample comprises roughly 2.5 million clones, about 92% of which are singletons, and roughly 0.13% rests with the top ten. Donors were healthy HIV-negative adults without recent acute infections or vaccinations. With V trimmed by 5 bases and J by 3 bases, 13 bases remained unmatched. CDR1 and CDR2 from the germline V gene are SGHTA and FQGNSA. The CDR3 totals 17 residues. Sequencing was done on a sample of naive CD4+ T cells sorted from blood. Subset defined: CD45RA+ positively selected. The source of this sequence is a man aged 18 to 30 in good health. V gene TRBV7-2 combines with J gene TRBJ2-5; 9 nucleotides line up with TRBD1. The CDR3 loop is CASSPSRDRVGEETQYF. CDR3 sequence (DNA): TGTGCCAGCAGCCCCTCCCGGGACAGGGTAGGAGAAGAGACCCAGTACTTC.